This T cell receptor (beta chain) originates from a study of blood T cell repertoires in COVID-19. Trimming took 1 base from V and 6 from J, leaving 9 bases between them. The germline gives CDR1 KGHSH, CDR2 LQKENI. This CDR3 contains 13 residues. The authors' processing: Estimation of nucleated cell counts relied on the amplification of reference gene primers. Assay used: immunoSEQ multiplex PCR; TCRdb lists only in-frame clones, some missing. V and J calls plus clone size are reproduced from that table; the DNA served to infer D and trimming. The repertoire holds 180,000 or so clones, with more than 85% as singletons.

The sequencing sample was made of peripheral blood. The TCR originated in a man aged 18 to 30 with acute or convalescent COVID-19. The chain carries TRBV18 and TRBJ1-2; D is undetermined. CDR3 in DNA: TGTGCCAGCTCACCACGGCAGGTTCATGGCTACACCTTC. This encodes CASSPRQVHGYTF.